This T cell receptor beta chain was captured in a study of T cell repertoires in cytomegalovirus infection (dated by TCRdb to between 2018 and 2021). Concerning the study at large: The HLA type of each donor mattered for the analysis, because public TCR beta signatures pointed to carriage of CMV infection along with the matching HLA type. Summary of the overall study and its limitations: The ex vivo response was dominated by HLA-C-restricted CMV-specific TCR beta clonotypes, and the single most frequent clonotype in two of eight donors was supplied by these HLA-C-restricted clonotypes. In both this cohort and an independent approximately 350-donor cohort, the cumulative frequency of public TCR beta family members distinguished carriers of CMV infection plus the relevant HLA type.

The sample holds many counts of this clonotype. It lacks a known antigen. Base qualities are not recorded, but no much larger clone differs from it by a single base. The sequencing machine was an Illumina HiSeq 1500. Through fastp at Q25 and MiXCR, TCRdb rebuilt clones from the public reads, retaining in-frame beta chains. Under each unique CDR3 protein, matching rows form one entry showing the most common genes and DNA. The sample table contains fewer than 250,000 distinct CDR3 sequences; only one count was recorded for approximately 13% of them. Together, the top ten hold 1.5% to 2% of the sample. Its CDR3 holds 14 amino acids, cysteine through phenylalanine. The sequence is cut down to CDR3 DNA, 42 bases in frame from base 1. Here V drops 5 bases and J drops 7 bases, and the junction holds 5 bases not matched to any gene. The germline V gene supplies CDR1 SGHNT and CDR2 YENEEA.

This TCR was sampled from a human donor in good health (CMV status not recorded). Some clones in this sample may be carry-over from other donors' samples. The chain couples TRBV11-3 to TRBJ1-6; 7 bases in the middle match TRBD1. The sequencing sample was made of PBMCs. The DNA sequence is TGTGCCAGCAGCACCGGGACAGTCAATTCACCCCTCCACTTT. Translated, it reads CASSTGTVNSPLHF.